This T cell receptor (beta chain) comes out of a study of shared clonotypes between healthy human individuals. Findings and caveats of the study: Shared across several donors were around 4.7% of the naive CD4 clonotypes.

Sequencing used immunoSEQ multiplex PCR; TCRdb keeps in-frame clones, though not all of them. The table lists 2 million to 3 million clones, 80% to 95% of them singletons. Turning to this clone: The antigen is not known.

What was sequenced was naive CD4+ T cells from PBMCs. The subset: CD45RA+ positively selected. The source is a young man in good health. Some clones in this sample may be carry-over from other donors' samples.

The CDR3 is CASSGDRAREQYF. In DNA form, the CDR3 reads TGCGCCAGCAGCGGAGACAGGGCGCGAGAGCAGTACTTC. V and J are TRBV4-3 and TRBJ2-7; 7 bases map to TRBD1. Losses at the gene ends were 5 bases for V and 7 bases for J; bases not matched to a gene: 8. The CDR3 loop spans 13 amino acids. Looked up from germline, CDR1 is LGHNA and CDR2 is YSLEER.